These 6 T cell receptor beta chains share one sample of origin, sequenced in a study of tumor-infiltrating lymphocytes in localized non-small cell lung cancer. Libraries were prepared by immunoSEQ multiplex PCR; TCRdb keeps only in-frame clonotypes and omits some of them. The data contain 10,000 to 12,000 clones, about 62% of them singletons. The specimen was lung tumor tissue. The receptor set was obtained from a human donor with non-small cell lung cancer.

The CDR3 sequence: CASSDRRSNQPQHF. In nucleotides, the CDR3 is TGTGCCAGCAGCGACAGAAGGAGCAATCAGCCCCAGCATTTT. This rearrangement joins TRBV5-6 to TRBJ1-5, with a weak D call TRBD1 (5 bases). CDR3 length: 14 amino acids. Trimming cost V 4 bases and J 1 base, with 9 bases left between them. CDR1 SGHDT and CDR2 YYEEEE come from the germline V gene.

This clone showed up just a few times. The V gene is TRBV5-1, the J gene TRBJ1-2; maybe TRBD1 (6 bases). Trimming pared 3 bases from V and 11 bases from J, leaving 23 bases between. CDR1 and CDR2 from the germline V gene are SGHRS and YFSETQ. The CDR3 covers 15 residues. The CDR3 region is CASSSLQGEVVGYTF. CDR3 bases: TGCGCCAGCAGCTCCTTACAGGGAGAGGTTGTGGGTTACACCTTC.

By sample share, this clone is medium-sized. The chain links TRBV14 to TRBJ1-1; D unclear. Trimming pared 4 bases from V and 1 base from J, leaving 13 bases between. Germline lookup yields CDR1 SGHDN and CDR2 FVKESK. The CDR3 sequence is 15 residues long. The CDR3 region is CASSRRHEWNTEAFF. The CDR3 bases are TGTGCCAGCAGCCGGAGACACGAATGGAACACTGAAGCTTTCTTT. The whole variable domain, filled in from reference TRBV14 and TRBJ1-1, reads EAGVTQFPSHSVIEKGQTVTLRCDPISGHDNLYWYRRVMGKEIKFLLHFVKESKQDESGMPNNRFLAERTGGTYSTLKVQPAELEDSGVYFCASSRRHEWNTEAFFGQGTRLTVV.

The chain employs TRBV13 and TRBJ2-3; the match to TRBD2 covers 11 bases. Germline loops: CDR1 PRHDT, CDR2 FYEKMQ (reference sequence). The V and J ends lost 0 bases and 1 base, in that order; junction bases with no gene match: 0. The CDR3 is made up of 16 amino acids. In DNA, the CDR3 is TGTGCCAGCAGCTTAGGGGGACTAGCGGGCACAGATACGCAGTATTTT. Translated: CASSLGGLAGTDTQYF.

The chain couples TRBV14 to TRBJ1-1; D unresolved. The CDR3 sequence is 13 residues long. V was pared by 2 bases and J by 1 base, with 5 bases between. Germline CDR1 reads SGHDN; CDR2 reads FVKESK. The CDR3 spells CASSQYQNTEAFF. DNA for the CDR3: TGTGCCAGCAGCCAATACCAGAACACTGAAGCTTTCTTT.

The chain uses TRBV5-1 and TRBJ2-7, with D uncertain. The CDR3 consists of 13 residues. CDR1 is SGHRS and CDR2 is YFSETQ in the germline V gene. The germline V and J ends were trimmed by 0 bases and 5 bases, with 9 bases remaining between them. CDR3 nucleotide sequence: TGCGCCAGCAGCTTGGGTAGTCATGACGAGCAGTACTTC. The encoded protein is CASSLGSHDEQYF.